The 17 T cell receptor beta chains presented below share a single source sample, sequenced in a study of cytomegalovirus exposure and HLA in healthy donors. It was with 60 Vbeta and 13 Jbeta primers that the PCR ran. Using immunoSEQ multiplex PCR, the repertoire was profiled, and TCRdb retains in-frame clones only, with some absent. The repertoire holds fewer than 100,000 clones, with 76% as singletons. Sequencing used PBMCs. The receptors shown here come from a man aged 35-49 years in good health and CMV-seronegative.

V gene TRBV7-9 combines with J gene TRBJ1-2; a weak D match, TRBD1 (6 bases). Germline CDR1 reads SEHNR; CDR2 reads FQNEAQ (reference sequence). The CDR3 is 13 residues long. V dropped 1 base and J dropped 7 bases, with 10 bases sitting between them. DNA of the CDR3: TGTGCCAGCAGCTTAGTGCAGGGGAGTGGCTACACCTTC. Protein sequence: CASSLVQGSGYTF.

This clone was seen a few times. The V and J genes are TRBV27 and TRBJ1-6; 9 bases map to TRBD1. Germline V gives CDR1 MNHEY, CDR2 SMNVEV (reference sequence). Trimming removed 8 bases from V and 10 bases from J; junction bases left unmatched: 9. The CDR3 consists of 14 residues. The CDR3 is CASQSPGTGSPLHF. CDR3 bases: TGTGCCAGCCAATCTCCTGGGACAGGGTCACCCCTCCACTTT.

The rearrangement links TRBV4-1 to TRBJ2-1, with 10 bases that match TRBD2. Germline V gene data show CDR1 as MGHRA and CDR2 as YSYEKL. This CDR3 contains 18 residues. V trimming: 0 bases; J trimming: 7 bases; junction bases outside the gene matches: 12. The CDR3, as DNA: TGCGCCAGCAGCCAAGATCCCCCCGGTCTAGCGGGAGTAAATGAGCAGTTCTTC. Translation gives CASSQDPPGLAGVNEQFF.

This chain uses TRBV28 with TRBJ2-7; TRBD2 matches at 8 bases. Germline V gene lookup returns CDR1 MDHEN and CDR2 SYDVKM. CDR3 length: 16 residues. Trimming cost V 6 bases and J 3 bases; bases outside gene matches: 13. The CDR3 here is CASRIGTFSGDYEQYF. The CDR3 DNA reads as TGTGCCAGCAGAATAGGCACATTTAGCGGGGACTACGAGCAGTACTTC.

The V call is TRBV25-1, the J call TRBJ1-2, with D maybe TRBD1 (6 bases). The germline V and J ends were trimmed by 1 base and 5 bases, with 11 bases remaining between them. This CDR3 has 14 residues. In germline, CDR1 is MGHDK, CDR2 SYGVNS. The CDR3 loop reads CASSESGGTYGYTF. CDR3 coding DNA: TGTGCCAGCAGTGAATCGGGGGGCACGTATGGCTACACCTTC.

The rearrangement links TRBV11-3 to TRBJ2-5; 9 nucleotides match TRBD2. The CDR3 sequence is 17 residues long. V lost 1 base, J lost 0 bases, and 6 bases stayed unmatched. Germline CDR1 and CDR2: SGHNT and YENEEA. The CDR3 loop is CASSLGSGGPYQETQYF. In nucleotides, the CDR3 is TGTGCCAGCAGCTTAGGTAGCGGGGGCCCGTACCAAGAGACCCAGTACTTC. Drawing the rest from reference TRBV11-3 and TRBJ2-5, the complete variable domain is EAGVVQSPRYKIIEKKQPVAFWCNPISGHNTLYWYLQNLGQGPELLIRYENEEAVDDSQLPKDRFSAERLKGVDSTLKIQPAELGDSAVYLCASSLGSGGPYQETQYFGPGTRLLVL.

This sequence joins TRBV5-1 and TRBJ2-3; 7 positions agree with TRBD2. Germline assignment: CDR1 SGHRS and CDR2 YFSETQ. Trimming took 0 bases from V and 0 from J; bases not matched to a gene: 4. The CDR3 loop spans 16 amino acids. The CDR3 loop is CASSLEVAGSTDTQYF. The CDR3 DNA follows: TGCGCCAGCAGCTTGGAAGTAGCGGGTAGCACAGATACGCAGTATTTT.

The chain couples TRBV15 to TRBJ2-3; TRBD2 is a possible D gene (7 bases). The germline V gene has CDR1 LNHNV and CDR2 YYDKDF (reference sequence). V lost 2 bases and J lost 3, with 15 bases in between. There are 16 residues in the CDR3. CDR3 in DNA: TGTGCCACCAGCAGACTCTCAGGGGAGGGGACAGATACGCAGTATTTT. Translated: CATSRLSGEGTDTQYF.

The V and J genes are TRBV4-1 and TRBJ1-2, with TRBD1 identical over 7 bases. Germline CDR1 and CDR2: MGHRA and YSYEKL. The CDR3 runs to 16 residues. Unmatched junction bases numbered 11, after V lost 1 base and J lost 6 bases. The CDR3 region has the DNA TGCGCCAGCAGCCAAGGGGCCAGGGGGAGTAGGAATGGCTACACCTTC. As protein: CASSQGARGSRNGYTF.

CDR3 loop: CASSYRIEAGTVPNTEAFF. The DNA for the CDR3 is TGTGCCAGCAGTTACCGGATTGAGGCAGGGACAGTTCCGAACACTGAAGCTTTCTTT. The V and J genes are TRBV28 and TRBJ1-1, with 7 bases fitting TRBD1. V trimming: 4 bases; J trimming: 1 base; junction bases outside the gene matches: 18. Germline loops: CDR1 MDHEN, CDR2 SYDVKM. The CDR3 contains 19 residues.

The chain couples TRBV7-2 to TRBJ2-7; 9 bases agree with TRBD1. The J segment lost 0 bases and the V segment lost 5 bases, leaving 5 bases of the junction unmatched. There are 15 residues in the CDR3. Germline V gene lookup returns CDR1 SGHTA and CDR2 FQGNSA. CDR3 nucleotides: TGTGCCAGCAGCCCCGGGACAGGGCTCTCCTACGAGCAGTACTTC. Encoded protein: CASSPGTGLSYEQYF.

This clone was observed a few times. J is TRBJ1-6 and V is TRBV30; TRBD1 aligns across 7 bases. The CDR3 contains 15 residues. The germline V gene encodes CDR1 GTSNPN and CDR2 SVGIG (reference sequence). V shed 2 bases and J 4 bases; nucleotides not matched to a gene: 5. CDR3 DNA: TGTGCCTGGAGTAAACCGGGACAGTATAATTCACCCCTCCACTTT. Translation: CAWSKPGQYNSPLHF. The full variable domain, in which reference TRBV30 and TRBJ1-6 provide the parts outside the CDR3, is SQTIHQWPATLVQPVGSPLSLECTVEGTSNPNLYWYRQAAGRGLQLLFYSVGIGQISSEVPQNLSASRPQDRQFILSSKKLLLSDSGFYLCAWSKPGQYNSPLHFGNGTRLTVT.

The chain links TRBV6-1 to TRBJ1-3; D is ambiguous. The CDR3 sequence is 13 residues long. V was cut by 8 bases and J by 4 bases, with 12 bases left in between. Germline loops: CDR1 MNHNS, CDR2 SASEGT. CDR3: CASRVGAGNTIYF. Here the CDR3 DNA reads TGTGCCAGCCGGGTGGGTGCAGGAAACACCATATATTTT.

In this sample, this clone turned up a few times. The rearrangement links TRBV30 to TRBJ2-3; no firm D call. Germline V gives CDR1 GTSNPN, CDR2 SVGIG (reference sequence). There are 15 residues in the CDR3. V shed 2 bases and J shed 2 bases, with 14 bases lying between them. The CDR3 bases are TGTGCCTGGAGTTGGCAGGTCGGATACACAGATACGCAGTATTTT. It encodes CAWSWQVGYTDTQYF.

This clone came up a few times. The chain uses TRBV7-9 and TRBJ2-7; no reliable D call. CDR1 and CDR2 from the germline V gene are SEHNR and FQNEAQ (reference sequence). The V gene lost 2 bases and the J gene lost 2 bases, with 13 bases spanning the gap. This CDR3 has 15 amino acids. The CDR3 spells CASSLSYGGAYEQYF. CDR3 coding DNA: TGTGCCAGCAGCTTATCGTATGGCGGAGCCTACGAGCAGTACTTC.

The V gene is TRBV7-2, the J gene TRBJ1-2; D gene uncertain. CDR1 is SGHTA and CDR2 is FQGNSA in the germline V gene. The V and J ends lost 3 bases and 3 bases respectively, with 5 bases between them. The CDR3 consists of 12 residues. The CDR3 nucleotides are TGTGCCAGCAGCTTGCAGGACTATGGCTACACCTTC. Translating it yields CASSLQDYGYTF.

The chain recombines TRBV6-1 with TRBJ2-1; 10 positions agree with TRBD2. V was clipped by 1 base and J by 2 bases; unmatched bases: 2. The CDR3 contains 16 residues. Per the germline V gene, CDR1 is MNHNS and CDR2 is SASEGT. The DNA for the CDR3 is TGTGCCAGCAGTGAAGTAAGCGGGAGGGCCTACAATGAGCAGTTCTTC. It codes for CASSEVSGRAYNEQFF.